A single sample gave rise to the 27 T cell receptor beta chains below, sequenced in a study of molecular identifiers for immune sequencing clone quantification. TCRdb passed the PCR reads through MiXCR, listing each CDR3 protein once. The table lists about 510,000 distinct CDR3 sequences, about a quarter of them singletons. Sample: naive CD8+ T cells from blood, with Jurkat cell RNA spiked in. Noted subset: FACS-sorted CD8+CD4-CCR7+CD45RA+ naive T cells. These receptors were taken from a human donor in good health. Some libraries in this study had Jurkat cell RNA spiked in.

Worth noting for this clonotype: With a much larger clone just one base away, this may be a read error. This chain uses TRBV20-1 with TRBJ2-3, with D possibly being TRBD2 (6 bases). Germline V gene data show CDR1 as DFQATT and CDR2 as SNEGSKA (reference sequence). The CDR3 has 15 residues. The V and J ends lost 2 bases and 4 bases respectively, with 16 bases between them. The DNA for the CDR3 is TGCAGTGCTAGAATGGGACTGATCTACTCAGATACGCAGTATTTT. It yields the protein CSARMGLIYSDTQYF.

The chain uses TRBV3-1 and TRBJ1-5; D is uncertain. Germline CDR1 reads LGHDT; CDR2 reads YNNKEL (reference sequence). This CDR3 is 15 amino acids long. V lost 0 bases to trimming and J lost 1 base, with 7 bases between them. The CDR3 bases are TGTGCCAGCAGCCAAGATTACAGCAGCAATCAGCCCCAGCATTTT. Protein sequence: CASSQDYSSNQPQHF.

This clonotype was seen a few times. The chain has TRBV5-1 and TRBJ2-1; 9 bases are shared with TRBD2. CDR3 length equals 15 residues. Germline V gives CDR1 SGHRS, CDR2 YFSETQ. Trimming removed 4 bases from V and 9 bases from J; junction bases left unmatched: 11. The DNA for the CDR3 is TGCGCCAGCAGCCCGGGAGAGCGGGAGGCCCTTGAGCAGTTCTTC. Residues: CASSPGEREALEQFF.

This clonotype appeared once. An end of the junction differs from the germline gene, which may be a read error. The chain has TRBV4-3 and TRBJ2-7; 8 bases agree with TRBD2. This CDR3 is 17 amino acids long. Germline V gives CDR1 LGHNA, CDR2 YSLEER. Here the CDR3 DNA reads TGCGCCGGCAGCCAAGATCTAAGCGGGGGAGCATACGTGGAGCAGTACTTC. Protein product: CAGSQDLSGGAYVEQYF.

J is TRBJ2-1 and V is TRBV6-5, with TRBD2 as a possible D gene (7 bases). The CDR3 spans 15 residues. V shed 2 bases and J shed 2 bases, with 10 bases lying between them. Germline loops: CDR1 MNHEY, CDR2 SVGAGI. CDR3 nucleotide sequence: TGTGCCAGCAGTTACGGGAGGGGGACCTACAATGAGCAGTTCTTC. Amino acids: CASSYGRGTYNEQFF.

The sample holds a few counts of this clonotype. The chain recombines TRBV6-4 with TRBJ1-5; possibly TRBD1 for D (6 bases). Germline V CDR1 and CDR2: MRHNA, SNTAGT. V lost 6 bases and J 2 bases, leaving 11 bases between the germline ends. This CDR3 comprises 14 residues. The CDR3 here is CASRQGSGNQPQHF. CDR3 sequence (DNA): TGTGCCAGCAGACAGGGCTCGGGCAATCAGCCCCAGCATTTT.

This clonotype was counted a few times. At one end, the junction sequence differs from germline, possibly due to a read error. The chain carries TRBV7-9 and TRBJ1-1; D possibly corresponds to TRBD1 (5 bases). The germline gives CDR1 SEHNR, CDR2 FQNEAQ (reference sequence). This CDR3 spans 15 amino acids. The CDR3 nucleotides are TGTGCCAACAGCTTAGAAGCAGGGATGAACACTGAAGCTTTCTTT. It translates to CANSLEAGMNTEAFF.

The table lists this clonotype with many counts. The genes are TRBV12-3 or TRBV12-4 and TRBJ2-2; no reliable D call. The ends were cut back, 2 bases at V and 1 base at J, with 11 bases in the middle. This CDR3 region has 16 residues. CDR3 region: CASSLFLGKNTGELFF. The CDR3 DNA follows: TGTGCCAGCAGTTTATTTCTCGGAAAGAACACCGGGGAGCTGTTTTTT.

This clonotype was observed a few times. The chain recombines TRBV7-6 with TRBJ2-3; D is unclear. Germline V CDR1 and CDR2: SGHVS, FNYEAQ. The CDR3 contains 16 residues. Trimming cost V 5 bases and J 1 base, with 16 bases left between them. The CDR3 nucleotides are TGTGCCAGCAGCCCCCCTCCCAACGGAGGCACAGATACGCAGTATTTT. Residues: CASSPPPNGGTDTQYF.

This clonotype was recorded at least ten times. The CDR3 protein is CASSPWDGQETQYF. The CDR3 nucleotides are TGTGCCAGCAGTCCCTGGGACGGCCAAGAGACCCAGTACTTC. The chain employs TRBV28 and TRBJ2-5; D is perhaps TRBD1 or TRBD2 (5 bases each). This CDR3 has 14 residues. V lost 5 bases and J 1 base, leaving 11 bases between the germline ends. Germline V gene lookup returns CDR1 MDHEN and CDR2 SYDVKM.

The chain carries TRBV5-8 and TRBJ2-5; TRBD2 agrees at 11 bases. The J segment lost 9 bases and the V segment lost 3 bases, leaving 10 bases of the junction unmatched. This CDR3 has 15 residues. Germline V lookup: CDR1 SGHTS, CDR2 YDEGEE. The DNA for the CDR3 is TGTGCCAGCAGCTCGGGTACTAGCGGGAGTGTGTCCCAGTACTTC. It is translated as CASSSGTSGSVSQYF. Drawing the rest from reference TRBV5-8 and TRBJ2-5, the complete variable domain is EAGVTQSPTHLIKTRGQQATLRCSPISGHTSVYWYQQALGLGLQFLLWYDEGEERNRGNFPPRFSGRQFPNYSSELNVNALELEDSALYLCASSSGTSGSVSQYFGPGTRLLVL.

Ten or more counts support this clonotype. This sequence joins TRBV4-3 and TRBJ1-1, with no clear D. The CDR3 has 15 residues. Trimming left V 0 bases short and J 3 bases short, with 11 bases between. Germline loops: CDR1 LGHNA, CDR2 YSLEER. CDR3 coding DNA: TGCGCCAGCAGCCAAGACCAGGACGATGACACTGAAGCTTTCTTT. This encodes CASSQDQDDDTEAFF.

The chain links TRBV7-2 to TRBJ2-7, with a tentative D call TRBD1 (6 bases). CDR3 size: 14 residues. Trimming pared 4 bases from V and 2 bases from J, leaving 12 bases between. Germline CDR1 SGHTA, CDR2 FQGNSA. The CDR3 DNA is TGTGCCAGCAGCTCAGCCGCAGGGGCCTACGAGCAGTACTTC. It specifies CASSSAAGAYEQYF. Using reference TRBV7-2 and TRBJ2-7 for the parts outside the CDR3, the full variable domain is GAGVSQSPSNKVTEKGKDVELRCDPISGHTALYWYRQSLGQGLEFLIYFQGNSAPDKSGLPSDRFSAERTGGSVSTLTIQRTQQEDSAVYLCASSSAAGAYEQYFGPGTRLTVT.

Concerning this clonotype: At one end the junction does not follow the germline gene, possibly because of a read error. The chain employs TRBV11-2 and TRBJ1-1; no firm D call. The CDR3 covers 16 residues. Germline CDR1 SGHAT, CDR2 FQNNGV. The CDR3 here is CASSPSHKIMNTAAFF. Written as DNA, the CDR3 is TGTGCCAGCAGCCCCTCCCACAAGATTATGAACACTGCAGCTTTCTTT.

A few counts support this clonotype. V is TRBV7-9 and J is TRBJ2-7; 8 nucleotides agree with TRBD1. CDR1 and CDR2 (germline): SEHNR, FQNEAQ (reference sequence). The V and J ends lost 0 bases and 0 bases, in that order; junction bases with no gene match: 1. The CDR3 is made up of 15 amino acids. The CDR3 region has the DNA TGTGCCAGCAGCTTAGCGACAGGGGACTCCTACGAGCAGTACTTC. Protein sequence: CASSLATGDSYEQYF.

This clonotype was recorded many times. The chain couples TRBV7-2 to TRBJ2-7, with 9 bases that match TRBD1. Germline V gene data show CDR1 as SGHTA and CDR2 as FQGNSA. This CDR3 contains 13 residues. V trimming: 5 bases; J trimming: 6 bases; junction bases outside the gene matches: 5. Here the CDR3 DNA reads TGTGCCAGCAGCCCGGGACAGGGAAGCGAGCAGTACTTC. It translates to CASSPGQGSEQYF.

This clonotype has only a few counts. The chain combines TRBV7-6 with TRBJ2-7; 10 nucleotides agree with TRBD2. Germline CDR1 SGHVS, CDR2 FNYEAQ. This CDR3 has 13 amino acids. Trimming removed 4 bases from V and 9 bases from J; junction bases left unmatched: 6. The CDR3: CASSSGTSDAQYF. CDR3 sequence (DNA): TGTGCCAGCAGCTCTGGGACTAGCGATGCGCAGTACTTC.

Ten or more counts support this clonotype. This chain connects TRBV5-1 to TRBJ2-3; no definite D call. Looked up from germline, CDR1 is SGHRS and CDR2 is YFSETQ. Trimming shortened V by 6 bases and J by 2 bases, and 16 bases separated the two germline ends. This CDR3 region has 15 residues. The CDR3 DNA follows: TGCGCCAGCAAGGTCTCTGATATTTTCACAGATACGCAGTATTTT. This gives the protein CASKVSDIFTDTQYF.

This clonotype occurred a few times. V and J are TRBV4-1 and TRBJ1-4; D call uncertain. V lost 4 bases and J 0 bases, leaving 12 bases between the germline ends. There are 16 residues in the CDR3. Per germline, CDR1 MGHRA and CDR2 YSYEKL. The CDR3 DNA follows: TGCGCCAGCAGCCTAAGCGAGCCTGCAACTAATGAAAAACTGTTTTTT. It yields the protein CASSLSEPATNEKLFF.

This clonotype was seen ten or more times. The CDR3 DNA sequence: TGCGCCAGCAGCCGGGACAGAGGGGGTGAGCAGTTCTTC. Translation gives CASSRDRGGEQFF. The chain links TRBV4-3 to TRBJ2-1; 7 bases are shared with TRBD1. V shed 4 bases, J shed 9 bases, and the junction held 6 bases outside the gene matches. From germline, CDR1 is LGHNA and CDR2 YSLEER. The CDR3 runs to 13 residues.

Notes on this clonotype: A much larger clone differs from this one at a single base, so this may be a read error. The chain joins TRBV28 to TRBJ2-7; D remains unclear. Trimming left V 3 bases short and J 3 bases short, with 15 bases between. The germline V gene encodes CDR1 MDHEN and CDR2 SYDVKM. CDR3 length: 15 residues. In nucleotides, the CDR3 is TGTGCCAGCAGTTTCAGGTGGCCGAGAATCTACGAGCAGTACTTC. Translation gives CASSFRWPRIYEQYF.

This clonotype was seen more than once but under ten times. This chain uses TRBV4-2 with TRBJ2-7; 11 nucleotides align to TRBD1. V lost 3 bases and J lost 3; bases outside the gene matches: 4. Germline CDR1 LGHNA, CDR2 YNFKEQ. CDR3 length equals 15 residues. CDR3 loop: CASSQRGTGGYEQYF. The CDR3 DNA is TGTGCCAGCAGCCAGAGAGGGACAGGGGGCTACGAGCAGTACTTC.

This clonotype occurred many times. The chain couples TRBV14 to TRBJ1-2; D unresolved. The germline V gene has CDR1 SGHDN and CDR2 FVKESK. V lost 4 bases to trimming and J lost 2 bases, with 8 bases between them. This CDR3 comprises 13 residues. The CDR3, as DNA: TGTGCCAGCAGCCTGGCGAGGAACTATGGCTACACCTTC. Its translation is CASSLARNYGYTF.

The genes are TRBV28 and TRBJ2-3; 9 bases line up with TRBD1. The CDR3 contains 15 residues. V lost 4 bases and J lost 2; bases outside the gene matches: 4. Per the germline V gene, CDR1 is MDHEN and CDR2 is SYDVKM. Here the CDR3 DNA reads TGTGCCAGCAGTTCTGGACAGGGGACCACAGATACGCAGTATTTT. This encodes CASSSGQGTTDTQYF.

Turning to this clonotype: An end of the junction differs from the germline gene, which may be a read error. The genes are TRBV6-5 and TRBJ2-7; D unresolved. The CDR3 totals 14 residues. Germline CDR1 MNHEY, CDR2 SVGAGI. CDR3 bases: TGTGCCAGCAGTCTCCTTGGAGAGGTGTACGAGCCGTACTTC. Protein sequence: CASSLLGEVYEPYF.

V usage is TRBV7-9 and J usage is TRBJ1-6; TRBD1 matches at 7 bases. CDR3 length: 15 amino acids. Looked up from germline, CDR1 is SEHNR and CDR2 is FQNEAQ (reference sequence). Trimming removed 5 bases from V and 5 bases from J; junction bases left unmatched: 6. The CDR3 nucleotides are TGTGCCAGCAGCCCACCCGGGACAGATAATTCACCCCTCCACTTT. It translates to CASSPPGTDNSPLHF.

This clonotype came up a few times. The J gene is TRBJ2-3, the V gene TRBV12-3 or TRBV12-4; 10 bases are a match to TRBD2. The CDR3 is 13 residues long. V lost 11 bases and J lost 2; bases outside the gene matches: 4. CDR3: CAGSGGFTDTQYF. The CDR3 bases are TGTGCCGGTAGCGGGGGGTTCACAGATACGCAGTATTTT.